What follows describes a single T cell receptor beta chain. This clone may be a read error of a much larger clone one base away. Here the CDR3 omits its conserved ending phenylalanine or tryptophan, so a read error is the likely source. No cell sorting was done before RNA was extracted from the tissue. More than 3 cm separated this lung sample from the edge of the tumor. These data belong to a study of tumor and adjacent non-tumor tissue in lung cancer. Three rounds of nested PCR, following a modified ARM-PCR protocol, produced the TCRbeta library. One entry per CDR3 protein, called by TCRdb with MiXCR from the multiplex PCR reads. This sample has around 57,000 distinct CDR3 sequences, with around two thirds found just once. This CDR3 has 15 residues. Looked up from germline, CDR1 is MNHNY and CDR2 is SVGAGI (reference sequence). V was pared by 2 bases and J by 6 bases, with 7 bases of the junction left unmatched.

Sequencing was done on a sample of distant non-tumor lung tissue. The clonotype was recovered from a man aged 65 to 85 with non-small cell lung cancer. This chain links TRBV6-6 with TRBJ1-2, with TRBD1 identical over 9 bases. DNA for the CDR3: TGTGCCAGCAGTTACACAAGGACAGGGGCAGATGGCTACACCTCC. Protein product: CASSYTRTGADGYTS.